The next 31 T cell receptor beta chains were all read from a single sample in a study of post-analysis software for immune sequencing data (dated by TCRdb to between 2014 and 2017). What the study reported, not specific to this receptor: Patients showed significantly higher frequencies than controls for five TRBV segments, among them TRBV5-6, TRBV5-1 and TRBV20-1.

Library preparation employed PCR. TCRdb names Illumina HiSeq 2500 as the instrument used. To reduce PCR and sequencing biases, unique molecular identifiers were built into the TCR beta cDNA libraries. TCRdb reanalyzed the raw reads on its own, using fastp at Q25 for trimming and MiXCR for clone calling, and kept in-frame beta chains. Under each unique CDR3 protein, matching rows form one entry showing the most common genes and DNA. The sample data list around 500,000 distinct CDR3 sequences, and 30% to 40% of these were observed just once. The ten largest make up around 6.1% of the sample. These TCRs are of unknown antigen specificity. The sequenced sample was blood. The receptors shown here come from a girl younger than 18 with multiple sclerosis.

This clonotype was detected a few times. J is TRBJ1-6 and V is TRBV2; 7 positions match TRBD1. This CDR3 contains 16 residues. After removal of 1 base from V and 9 bases from J, the junction contained 9 bases not matched to a gene. Per germline, CDR1 SNHLY and CDR2 FYNNEI. The CDR3 loop is CASSEDSRAGGSPLHF. DNA of the CDR3: TGTGCCAGCAGTGAAGACTCGAGGGCAGGGGGTTCACCCCTCCACTTT.

This clonotype has only one observation. The rearrangement joins TRBV4-3 to TRBJ2-5; tentatively, D is TRBD2 (6 bases). Per germline, CDR1 LGHNA and CDR2 YSLEER. Between the trimmed V and J ends, which lost 3 bases and 4 bases, there was a span of 15 bases. The length of the CDR3 is 15 residues. The CDR3 bases are TGCGCCAGCAGCCAGATAGCGGCCGCGGGAGAGACCCAGTACTTC. This sequence encodes CASSQIAAAGETQYF.

This clonotype was counted only a few times. The chain links TRBV15 to TRBJ2-1, with TRBD2 identical over 12 bases. This CDR3 contains 16 residues. V shed 3 bases, J shed 8 bases, and the junction held 8 bases outside the gene matches. Germline V lookup: CDR1 LNHNV, CDR2 YYDKDF (reference sequence). CDR3 amino acids: CATSSELAGGSYEQFF. The DNA for the CDR3 is TGTGCCACCAGCAGCGAGCTAGCGGGGGGGAGTTATGAGCAGTTCTTC. Complete variable domain (other parts from reference TRBV15 and TRBJ2-1): DAMVIQNPRYQVTQFGKPVTLSCSQTLNHNVMYWYQQKSSQAPKLLFHYYDKDFNNEADTPDNFQSRRPNTSFCFLDIRSPGLGDTAMYLCATSSELAGGSYEQFFGPGTRLTVL.

This clonotype has just a few counts. The chain uses TRBV11-2 and TRBJ2-5; tentative D call: TRBD1 (5 bases). V shed 4 bases and J shed 1 base, with 25 bases lying between them. The germline gives CDR1 SGHAT, CDR2 FQNNGV. The length of the CDR3 is 19 residues. In nucleotides, the CDR3 is TGTGCCAGCAGCTCAGGGTATAGGCACCCGGCTAGTGGCCAAGAGACCCAGTACTTC. Translating it yields CASSSGYRHPASGQETQYF.

The chain carries TRBV20-1 and TRBJ2-1; D is unresolved. Germline CDR1 is DFQATT and CDR2 is SNEGSKA (reference sequence). The CDR3 is 13 amino acids. The germline V and J ends were trimmed by 8 bases and 0 bases, with 11 bases remaining between them. CDR3 bases: TGCAGTCAAATAGCCAGCTCCTACAATGAGCAGTTCTTC. Translated: CSQIASSYNEQFF.

J is TRBJ2-5 and V is TRBV11-2, with 7 bases lining up with TRBD2. The trim removed 8 bases at V and 6 bases at J, leaving 15 bases unmatched. Germline assignment: CDR1 SGHAT and CDR2 FQNNGV. The CDR3 is 15 amino acids. The CDR3 here is CASDPGLSPRKTQYF. The CDR3 DNA follows: TGTGCCAGCGATCCGGGACTATCCCCACGAAAGACCCAGTACTTC.

This clonotype occurred a few times. Sequence at one end of the junction differs from germline and may be a read error. The V and J genes are TRBV6-6 and TRBJ1-1; tentatively, D is TRBD1 (5 bases). Germline V gene data show CDR1 as MNHNY and CDR2 as SVGAGI (reference sequence). This CDR3 is 13 amino acids long. The CDR3 region is CASGYQGNTEAFF. CDR3 DNA: TGTGCCAGCGGTTATCAGGGGAACACTGAAGCTTTCTTT.

This clonotype has just a few counts. This rearrangement joins TRBV12-3 or TRBV12-4 to TRBJ2-7, with 12 bases fitting TRBD2. Trimming took 8 bases from V and 5 from J; bases not matched to a gene: 13. The CDR3 sequence is 16 residues long. The CDR3 DNA is TGTGCCAGCCGTCCCAGGAGAAGGACTAGCGGGGACGAGCAGTACTTC. Protein product: CASRPRRRTSGDEQYF.

The chain combines TRBV7-8 with TRBJ1-1; perhaps TRBD1 as D (5 bases). V was shortened by 3 bases and J by 4 bases, with 12 bases between the two germline ends. CDR1 is SGHVS, CDR2 FQNEAQ, per germline. This CDR3 contains 14 residues. The CDR3 reads CASSLGGDGTEAFF. Written as DNA, the CDR3 is TGTGCCAGCAGCTTGGGTGGGGACGGCACTGAAGCTTTCTTT.

The chain is built from TRBV20-1 and TRBJ1-6; D might be TRBD1 (5 bases). In germline, CDR1 is DFQATT, CDR2 SNEGSKA (reference sequence). V lost 7 bases to trimming and J lost 7 bases, with 11 bases between them. This CDR3 has 12 amino acids. The CDR3 nucleotides read TGCAGTGGGCGGCAGGGAAATTCACCCCTCCACTTT. It specifies CSGRQGNSPLHF.

This clonotype was picked up a small number of times. V is TRBV7-2 and J is TRBJ1-2; 11 bases line up with TRBD1. V lost 5 bases and J lost 5; bases outside the gene matches: 10. CDR3 length: 16 amino acids. Germline CDR1 is SGHTA and CDR2 is FQGNSA. The CDR3 loop is CASSLDRGRYRYGYTF. The CDR3 DNA reads TGTGCCAGCAGCCTGGACAGGGGGCGTTATAGATATGGCTACACCTTC.

This clonotype was seen a few times. The chain links TRBV5-1 to TRBJ2-7; no clear D gene. V was pared by 0 bases and J by 4 bases, with 14 bases between. Germline values: CDR1 SGHRS, CDR2 YFSETQ. The length of the CDR3 is 15 residues. The CDR3 coding sequence is TGCGCCAGCAGCTTGGAAGCAGGTAACTCTTACGAGCAGTACTTC. This translates into CASSLEAGNSYEQYF.

The sample holds one count of this clonotype. This sequence joins TRBV28 and TRBJ1-5; no definite D call. Trimming shortened V by 7 bases and J by 4 bases, and 8 bases separated the two germline ends. In germline, CDR1 is MDHEN, CDR2 SYDVKM. This CDR3 is built from 12 residues. This CDR3 is CASNLFNQPQHF. CDR3 nucleotide sequence: TGTGCCAGCAACCTCTTTAATCAGCCCCAGCATTTT.

This sequence joins TRBV4-1 and TRBJ2-1, with D possibly being TRBD2 (6 bases). Per germline, CDR1 MGHRA and CDR2 YSYEKL. CDR3 length: 17 amino acids. V dropped 0 bases and J dropped 2 bases, with 14 bases sitting between them. The CDR3: CASSQDLATRTYNEQFF. The CDR3 region has the DNA TGCGCCAGCAGCCAAGATCTGGCGACTAGAACCTACAATGAGCAGTTCTTC.

This clonotype was observed a handful of times. This chain connects TRBV20-1 to TRBJ2-5, with D hard to call. Germline CDR1 DFQATT, CDR2 SNEGSKA (reference sequence). The germline V and J ends were trimmed by 0 bases and 4 bases, with 15 bases remaining between them. The CDR3 sequence is 15 residues long. The CDR3 region has the DNA TGCAGTGCTAGAGATCCCGATCGACCCGGAGAGACCCAGTACTTC. Translation gives CSARDPDRPGETQYF.

The chain is built from TRBV7-9 and TRBJ1-4; 8 nucleotides align to TRBD1. The CDR3 covers 15 residues. Per germline, CDR1 SEHNR and CDR2 FQNEAQ (reference sequence). V shed 4 bases and J 3 bases; nucleotides not matched to a gene: 4. CDR3 bases: TGTGCCAGCAGCTCCGTCAGGGGGCCTAATGAAAAACTGTTTTTT. Translated, it gives CASSSVRGPNEKLFF.

This clonotype was seen ten or more times. The genes are TRBV5-1 and TRBJ2-3; 9 bases match TRBD1. The CDR3 length is 14 residues. J lost 4 bases, V lost 4 bases, and 4 bases had no gene match. Germline CDR1 and CDR2: SGHRS and YFSETQ. CDR3 amino acids: CASSDRQGADTQYF. The CDR3 bases are TGCGCCAGCAGCGATCGACAGGGGGCAGATACGCAGTATTTT.

This clonotype has more than one count but fewer than ten. The chain recombines TRBV12-3 or TRBV12-4 with TRBJ2-1; 7 bases are a match to TRBD2. Trimming cost V 3 bases and J 7 bases; bases outside gene matches: 3. The CDR3 runs to 13 residues. The DNA of the CDR3 is TGTGCCAGCAGTTTGGGAGGGTGGAATGAGCAGTTCTTC. Protein product: CASSLGGWNEQFF.

This clonotype was seen at least ten times. The V and J genes are TRBV29-1 and TRBJ2-7; 7 nucleotides align to TRBD1. The V segment lost 7 bases and the J segment 0 bases; nucleotides outside the gene matches: 6. Per germline, CDR1 SQVTM and CDR2 ANQGSEA. The CDR3 covers 13 residues. CDR3 protein: CSGVTGSSYEQYF. The CDR3 DNA follows: TGCAGCGGTGTGACAGGGAGCTCCTACGAGCAGTACTTC.

This clonotype was seen more than once but under ten times. The chain carries TRBV4-1 and TRBJ2-4, with a possible D match to TRBD2 (6 bases). The CDR3 covers 16 residues. The V gene's germline CDR1 is MGHRA and CDR2 YSYEKL. V was trimmed by 1 base and J by 13 bases, leaving 23 bases between them. The CDR3 here is CASSQVGTRRRWEQYF. DNA of the CDR3: TGCGCCAGCAGCCAAGTTGGGACTCGCCGGAGGTGGGAGCAGTACTTC.

This clonotype was counted a few times. Written as DNA, the CDR3 is TGTGCCAGCAGTTCTGCACAGGGACAAGAGACCCAGTACTTC. Translating gives CASSSAQGQETQYF. The gene calls are TRBV28 and TRBJ2-5; TRBD1 might be the D (6 bases). Trimming removed 4 bases at V and 2 bases at J, with 11 bases between. The CDR3 runs to 14 residues. Germline V gene data show CDR1 as MDHEN and CDR2 as SYDVKM.

V gene TRBV6-1 combines with J gene TRBJ2-5; the match to TRBD1 covers 10 bases. Judging by the DNA end, TRBJ2-7 fits better; the J call may be wrong. The CDR3 runs to 13 residues. CDR1 and CDR2 from the germline V gene are MNHNS and SASEGT. This CDR3 reads CASSGTGGNEQYF. The DNA of the CDR3 is TGTGCCAGCAGTGGGACAGGGGGAAACGAGCAGTACTTC.

This rearrangement joins TRBV12-3 or TRBV12-4 to TRBJ1-5; D might be TRBD1 (5 bases). CDR3 length equals 15 residues. The V gene lost 2 bases and the J gene lost 3 bases, with 11 bases spanning the gap. CDR3 DNA sequence: TGTGCCAGCAGTTTATCGTCCAGGGTCAATCAGCCCCAGCATTTT. It encodes CASSLSSRVNQPQHF.

This clonotype turned up a few times. The chain carries TRBV9 and TRBJ2-3; the match to TRBD1 covers 8 bases. This CDR3 is built from 17 residues. Trimming took 4 bases from V and 6 from J; bases not matched to a gene: 16. Per the germline V gene, CDR1 is SGDLS and CDR2 is YYNGEE. CDR3 protein: CASSPEGQGQGHDTQYF. In DNA form, the CDR3 reads TGTGCCAGCAGCCCGGAAGGACAGGGACAAGGGCATGATACGCAGTATTTT.

V usage is TRBV5-5 and J usage is TRBJ2-7; TRBD1 matches 7 bases. Looked up from germline, CDR1 is SGHKS and CDR2 is YYEKEE (reference sequence). This CDR3 contains 13 residues. V shed 4 bases and J 4 bases; nucleotides not matched to a gene: 5. CDR3 sequence: CASSTGQRYEQYF. Here the CDR3 DNA reads TGTGCCAGCAGCACGGGACAGCGATACGAGCAGTACTTC.

V usage is TRBV2 and J usage is TRBJ2-1; 10 bases agree with TRBD2. J gave up 2 bases and V 2 bases, and 3 bases lay outside the gene matches. Germline assignment: CDR1 SNHLY and CDR2 FYNNEI. The CDR3 contains 16 residues. The CDR3 DNA sequence: TGTGCCAGCAGTGAAATCGGACTAGCGGCCTACAATGAGCAGTTCTTC. Translating it yields CASSEIGLAAYNEQFF.

This clonotype was counted a few times. The chain uses TRBV29-1 and TRBJ2-5; D is ambiguous. CDR1 is SQVTM, CDR2 ANQGSEA, per germline. There are 14 residues in the CDR3. Trimming took 0 bases from V and 7 from J, leaving 15 bases between them. CDR3 in DNA: TGCAGCGTTGAAGATCGGTCAGCCAGTTGGACCCAGTACTTC. This gives the protein CSVEDRSASWTQYF. Filled out from reference TRBV29-1 and TRBJ2-5, the complete variable domain reads SAVISQKPSRDICQRGTSLTIQCQVDSQVTMMFWYRQQPGQSLTLIATANQGSEATYESGFVIDKFPISRPNLTFSTLTVSNMSPEDSSIYLCSVEDRSASWTQYFGPGTRLLVL.

The chain combines TRBV7-3 with TRBJ2-3, with 15 bases fitting TRBD2. The germline gives CDR1 SGHTA, CDR2 FQGTGA. The J segment lost 4 bases and the V segment lost 2 bases, leaving 4 bases of the junction unmatched. This CDR3 has 17 residues. This chain's CDR3 is CASSLEGTSGGPDTQYF. Here the CDR3 DNA reads TGTGCCAGCAGCTTAGAGGGGACTAGCGGGGGGCCAGATACGCAGTATTTT.

This clonotype has only a few counts. This rearrangement joins TRBV15 to TRBJ2-4; 11 bases map to TRBD1. CDR3 length: 15 residues. The J segment lost 7 bases and the V segment lost 1 base, leaving 3 bases of the junction unmatched. In germline, CDR1 is LNHNV, CDR2 YYDKDF (reference sequence). Here the CDR3 DNA reads TGTGCCACCAGCAGAGTCCGGGACAGGGGGAACATTCAGTACTTC. It codes for CATSRVRDRGNIQYF.

The rearrangement links TRBV18 to TRBJ2-6, with D unresolved. V was pared by 10 bases and J by 2 bases, with 6 bases between. The CDR3 totals 12 residues. Germline V CDR1 and CDR2: KGHSH, LQKENI. For the CDR3, the DNA is TGTGCCACCCCGACTGGGGCCAACGTCCTGACTTTC. It is translated as CATPTGANVLTF.

The chain has TRBV24-1 and TRBJ2-5, with 9 bases lining up with TRBD1. The CDR3 is made up of 15 amino acids. Germline V CDR1 and CDR2: KGHDR, SFDVKD. Trimming cost V 7 bases and J 2 bases; bases outside gene matches: 7. As DNA, the CDR3 is TGTGCCACCAGCGGGGGGACAGGGCTTCAAGAGACCCAGTACTTC. Translated, it gives CATSGGTGLQETQYF.